These T cell receptor beta chains were read from a single sample in a study of CD8 T cells in Susac syndrome. TCRdb re-called the immunoSEQ multiplex PCR reads through MiXCR, storing one row per CDR3 protein. The profile covers 150,000 to 190,000 distinct CDR3 sequences, with 95% to 96% appearing a single time and about 0.15% taken by the ten largest. The sample consisted of CD8+ T cells from PBMCs. These receptors originate from a human donor with multiple sclerosis. The CDR3 runs from the conserved cysteine through the conserved F or W. The D gene is left open where the match is weak. Rows give clone size only sometimes, using once, few, many, or a class for an expanded clone.

d_call	clone_size	v_call	j_call	cdr3_nt	cdr3_aa
TRBD1	NA	TRBV23-1	TRBJ1-1	TGCGCCAGCAGTCACCCCCTCGGGACAGGGCGGACTGAAGCTTTCTTT	CASSHPLGTGRTEAFF
TRBD1	NA	TRBV14	TRBJ2-1	TGTGCCAGCAGCCAAGTACCGGGACAGGGCCCCAATGAGCAGTTCTTC	CASSQVPGQGPNEQFF
NA	NA	TRBV19	TRBJ1-4	TGTGCCAGTAGTGGACGAGAATGGGGAAAACTGTTTTTT	CASSGREWGKLFF
TRBD2	NA	TRBV5-7	TRBJ2-3	TGTGCCAGCAGCCGGACTAGCGGGGACACAGATACGCAGTATTTT	CASSRTSGDTDTQYF
TRBD1	NA	TRBV4-2	TRBJ1-3	TGTGCCAGCAGCCCCGAGACAGGGGCTGGAAACACCATATATTTT	CASSPETGAGNTIYF
NA	NA	TRBV6-4	TRBJ2-1	TGTGCCAGCAGTGCCAACCCGGGACGATCCTACAATGAGCAGTTCTTC	CASSANPGRSYNEQFF
NA	NA	TRBV30	TRBJ1-1	TGTGCCTGGAGTGTAATGGGGGAGGTGAACACTGAAGCTTTCTTT	CAWSVMGEVNTEAFF
TRBD1	NA	TRBV27	TRBJ2-5	TGTGCCAGCAAGTGGGATGGGACAGACGAGACCCAGTACTTC	CASKWDGTDETQYF
TRBD1	NA	TRBV20-1	TRBJ1-1	TGCAGTGCTCCCCAGGGGGACACTGAAGCTTTCTTT	CSAPQGDTEAFF
TRBD2	NA	TRBV6-5	TRBJ2-1	TGTGCCAGCAGTACAAGCGGGGGCCTTTACAATGAGCAGTTCTTC	CASSTSGGLYNEQFF
NA	NA	TRBV20-1	TRBJ2-3	TGCAGTGCTAGAGGTTTAGGACAGAGCACAGATACGCAGTATTTT	CSARGLGQSTDTQYF
NA	NA	TRBV6-2/TRBV6-3	TRBJ2-1	TGTGCCAGCAGTTACCCGGGAGTTCAGCAGTTCTTC	CASSYPGVQQFF
NA	few	TRBV20-1	TRBJ2-3	TGCAGTGCCGGCACAGATACGCAGTATTTT	CSAGTDTQYF
NA	NA	TRBV12-3/TRBV12-4	TRBJ2-3	TGTGCCAGCAGGTCCCCTTGGTGGGGTGGCACAGATACGCAGTATTTT	CASRSPWWGGTDTQYF
NA	NA	TRBV25-1	TRBJ1-1	TGTGCCTCGAGGGGGGAGAACACTGAAGCTTTCTTT	CASRGENTEAFF
NA	NA	TRBV9	TRBJ2-5	TGTGCCAGCAGCGTAGACGGGGGCAGTTGGGAGACCCAGTACTTC	CASSVDGGSWETQYF